These T cell receptor beta chains were read from a single sample in a study of T cell responses to AZD1222 COVID-19 vaccine. Sequencing used immunoSEQ multiplex PCR; TCRdb keeps in-frame clones, though not all of them. The sample holds about 99,000 clones, approximately 93% seen once. Sequencing used peripheral blood, obtained 28 days after the second AZD1222 dose. These receptors all come from an adult who received the AZD1222 COVID-19 vaccine. Each CDR3 is given with its conserved first and last residue. D genes are given only for firm matches. The listing skips clone size in some rows; elsewhere it reads once, few, many or a size class.

clone size	J gene	V gene	D gene	CDR3 DNA	CDR3 protein
.	TRBJ1-1	TRBV6-6	.	TGTGCCAGCGGCCTGCCCGAAACTGGTGAAGCTTTCTTT	CASGLPETGEAFF
.	TRBJ2-7	TRBV28	TRBD1	TGTGCCAGCCAACCCGGGACAGTGACCTACGAGCAGTACTTC	CASQPGTVTYEQYF
.	TRBJ2-3	TRBV2	.	TGTGCCAGCAGTCGGGACTTCAGCACAGATACGCAGTATTTT	CASSRDFSTDTQYF
.	TRBJ2-1	TRBV5-4	.	TGTGCCAGCAGCCTGCCCCGGAATGAGCAGTTCTTC	CASSLPRNEQFF
.	TRBJ2-2	TRBV9	TRBD1	TGTGCCAGCAGCGGCTCCGTAGGGGGCGGAGGATGGAGCTACACCGGGGAGCTGTTTTTT	CASSGSVGGGGWSYTGELFF
.	TRBJ1-5	TRBV6-2/TRBV6-3	TRBD1	TGTGCCAGCAGTTCCGGGACAGGGGGCGGACAGCCCCAGCATTTT	CASSSGTGGGQPQHF
.	TRBJ2-7	TRBV6-5	.	TGTGCCAGCAGTTACTCGATAACAGGCCGTACCTACGAGCAGTACTTC	CASSYSITGRTYEQYF
few	TRBJ1-5	TRBV10-3	.	TGTGCCATCAGTCTCACCGGGAATCAGCCCCAGCATTTT	CAISLTGNQPQHF
once	TRBJ1-2	TRBV5-1	.	TGCGCCAGCAGCGTCCTTGGGCAGGGCAACTCTGGCTACACCTTC	CASSVLGQGNSGYTF
.	TRBJ2-1	TRBV7-9	.	TGTGCCAGCAGCTCCTCTGCGGGTAGCTCCTACAATGAGCAGTTCTTC	CASSSSAGSSYNEQFF
once	TRBJ1-6	TRBV7-9	TRBD1	TGTGCCAGCAGCCCAGGGACAGTGAATAATTCACCCCTCCACTTT	CASSPGTVNNSPLHF
.	TRBJ2-2	TRBV6-5	TRBD1	TGTGCCAGCAGGGCACAGGGGGCTGACACCGGGGAGCTGTTTTTT	CASRAQGADTGELFF
.	TRBJ2-2	TRBV6-5	TRBD1	TGTGCCAGCAGCCTAGGACAGGGATGGGCCGGGGAGCTGTTTTTT	CASSLGQGWAGELFF
.	TRBJ2-5	TRBV7-8	TRBD1	TGTGCCAGCAGCCCGGGACAGCAAGAGACCCAGTACTTC	CASSPGQQETQYF
.	TRBJ1-1	TRBV5-1	.	TGCGCCAGCACCCAGGACAGATTGAACACTGAAGCTTTCTTT	CASTQDRLNTEAFF
.	TRBJ2-3	TRBV9	.	TGTGCCAGCAGCCCCCGCCCGAGCACAGATACGCAGTATTTT	CASSPRPSTDTQYF
.	TRBJ1-1	TRBV10-3	.	TGTGCCATCAGTGAGTCGCAAGGCACTGAAGCTTTCTTT	CAISESQGTEAFF
.	TRBJ2-7	TRBV6-1	TRBD2	TGTGCCAGCAGTGAGTACCCCTCGGGGGGTTCTAGATACGAGCAGTACTTC	CASSEYPSGGSRYEQYF
.	TRBJ1-1	TRBV6-2/TRBV6-3	.	TGTGCCAGCAGTTGGGGTGGTGAAGCTTTCTTT	CASSWGGEAFF
.	TRBJ2-5	TRBV28	TRBD1	TGTGCCAGCAGGGATCCGGACAGGGGATGGGAGACCCAGTACTTC	CASRDPDRGWETQYF
.	TRBJ1-5	TRBV12-3/TRBV12-4	TRBD1	TGTGCCAGCAGGGGGACAGGGTCTCAGCCCCAGCATTTT	CASRGTGSQPQHF
.	TRBJ2-5	TRBV7-9	TRBD2	TGTGCCAGCAGCTGGACTAGCGGGGGACGGGAGGAGACCCAGTACTTC	CASSWTSGGREETQYF
.	TRBJ2-7	TRBV19	.	TGTGCCAGTAGTAATGGGGGGGCTTACGAGCAGTACTTC	CASSNGGAYEQYF
.	TRBJ1-5	TRBV2	.	TGTGCCAGCAGTAGGGATGATCAGCCCCAGCATTTT	CASSRDDQPQHF
.	TRBJ2-7	TRBV6-5	.	TGTGCCATCCTGGGTGGGTGGGGAGAGCAGTACTTC	CAILGGWGEQYF
.	TRBJ1-3	TRBV7-8	.	TGTGCCAGCAGCTTAGGGAACTCTGGAAACACCATATATTTT	CASSLGNSGNTIYF
few	TRBJ1-1	TRBV19	.	TGTGCCAGTAGTATGGGGGGAGGCACTGAAGCTTTCTTT	CASSMGGGTEAFF
.	TRBJ1-6	TRBV7-9	.	TGTGCCAGCAGCTTGCAGGGTGATTCACCCCTCCACTTT	CASSLQGDSPLHF
.	TRBJ1-1	TRBV19	TRBD1	TGTGCCAGTAGCCTCCGGTTGACAGGGATTACTGAAGCTTTCTTT	CASSLRLTGITEAFF
.	TRBJ1-5	TRBV28	.	TGTGCCAGCCGCCCTGCACAGGGTAGTGGTCAGCCCCAGCATTTT	CASRPAQGSGQPQHF
once	TRBJ1-1	TRBV6-5	TRBD1	TGTGCCAGCAGTTGGACAGGACCGAACACTGAAGCTTTCTTT	CASSWTGPNTEAFF
.	TRBJ1-2	TRBV7-2	.	TGTGCCAGCAGCACGGAAGAGACAGGCTATGGCTACACCTTC	CASSTEETGYGYTF
.	TRBJ1-2	TRBV29-1	TRBD1	TGCAGCGCGACAGGGGGCTCTAACTATGGCTACACCTTC	CSATGGSNYGYTF
.	TRBJ2-2	TRBV9	.	TGTGCCAGCAGCGAAACGAAATACGCGAACACCGGGGAGCTGTTTTTT	CASSETKYANTGELFF
.	TRBJ2-7	TRBV6-1	.	TGTGCCAGCAGTGAATACACAGGACGAACCTACGAGCAGTACTTC	CASSEYTGRTYEQYF